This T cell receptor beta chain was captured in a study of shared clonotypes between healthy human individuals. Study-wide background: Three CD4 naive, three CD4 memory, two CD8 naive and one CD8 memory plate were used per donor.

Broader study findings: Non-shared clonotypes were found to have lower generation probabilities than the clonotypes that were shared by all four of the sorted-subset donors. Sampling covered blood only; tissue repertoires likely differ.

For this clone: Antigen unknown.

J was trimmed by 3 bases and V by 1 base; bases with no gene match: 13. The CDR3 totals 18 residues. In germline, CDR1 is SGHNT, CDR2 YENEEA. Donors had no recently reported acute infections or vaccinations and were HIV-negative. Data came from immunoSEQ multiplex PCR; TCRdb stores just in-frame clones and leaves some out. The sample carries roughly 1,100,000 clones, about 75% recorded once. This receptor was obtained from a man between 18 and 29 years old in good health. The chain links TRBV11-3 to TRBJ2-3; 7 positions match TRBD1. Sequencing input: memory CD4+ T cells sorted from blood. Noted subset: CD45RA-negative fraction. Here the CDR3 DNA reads TGTGCCAGCAGCTTAGGGCTTCGTACAGGGGTAGGGACAGATACGCAGTATTTT. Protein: CASSLGLRTGVGTDTQYF.